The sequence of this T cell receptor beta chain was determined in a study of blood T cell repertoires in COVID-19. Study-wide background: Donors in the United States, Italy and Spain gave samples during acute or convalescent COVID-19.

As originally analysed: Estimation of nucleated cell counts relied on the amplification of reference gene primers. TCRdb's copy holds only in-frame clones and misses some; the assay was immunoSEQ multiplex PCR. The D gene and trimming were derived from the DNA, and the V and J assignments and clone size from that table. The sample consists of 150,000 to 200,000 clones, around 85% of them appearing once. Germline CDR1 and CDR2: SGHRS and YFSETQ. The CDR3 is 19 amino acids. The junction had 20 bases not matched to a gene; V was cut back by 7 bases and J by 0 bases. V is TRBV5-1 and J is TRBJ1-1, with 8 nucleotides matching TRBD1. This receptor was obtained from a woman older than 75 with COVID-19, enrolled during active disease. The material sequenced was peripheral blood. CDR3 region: CASRMGTGRVPSMNTEAFF. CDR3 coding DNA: TGCGCCAGCCGGATGGGGACAGGTCGGGTCCCTTCTATGAACACTGAAGCTTTCTTT.